The rows below give T cell receptor beta chains drawn from one sample of a study of T cells in Graves' hyperthyroidism and ophthalmopathy. TCRdb re-derived calls from the multiplex PCR reads in MiXCR, one entry per CDR3 protein. The data show about 55,000 distinct CDR3 sequences, approximately 57% seen once. Sequenced: blood. The receptors here all came from a woman in her fifties or sixties with Graves' ophthalmopathy. The CDR3 runs from the conserved cysteine through the conserved F or W. The order of the fields is D gene, clone size, V gene, J gene, CDR3 protein, CDR3 DNA. D genes are given only for firm matches. Clone size is given for some rows only: seen once, a few or many times, or a class if the clone is expanded.

d_call: TRBD2; clone_size: NA; v_call: TRBV4-2; j_call: TRBJ2-3; cdr3_aa: CAASGLAETDTQYF; cdr3_nt: TGTGCCGCTTCGGGACTAGCGGAAACAGATACGCAGTATTTT
d_call: NA; clone_size: many; v_call: TRBV19; j_call: TRBJ2-3; cdr3_aa: CASSIVGSADTQYF; cdr3_nt: TGTGCCAGTAGTATAGTCGGTAGCGCAGATACGCAGTATTTT
d_call: NA; clone_size: NA; v_call: TRBV5-1; j_call: TRBJ1-6; cdr3_aa: CASSPSGGALNSPLHF; cdr3_nt: TGCGCCAGCAGCCCTTCGGGGGGGGCGCTAAATTCACCCCTCCACTTT
d_call: TRBD1; clone_size: many; v_call: TRBV7-2; j_call: TRBJ2-1; cdr3_aa: CASSSGTGVWNEQFF; cdr3_nt: TGTGCCAGCAGCTCTGGGACAGGAGTTTGGAATGAGCAGTTCTTC
d_call: NA; clone_size: few; v_call: TRBV25-1; j_call: TRBJ2-1; cdr3_aa: CATSPGDEQFF; cdr3_nt: TGTGCCACCTCCCCGGGGGATGAGCAGTTCTTC
d_call: TRBD2; clone_size: many; v_call: TRBV27; j_call: TRBJ2-7; cdr3_aa: CASRRGTSGSYEQYF; cdr3_nt: TGTGCCAGCAGACGCGGGACTAGCGGGAGTTACGAGCAGTACTTC
d_call: TRBD1; clone_size: NA; v_call: TRBV25-1; j_call: TRBJ2-7; cdr3_aa: CASSGMGQWVYEQYF; cdr3_nt: TGTGCCAGCAGTGGGATGGGACAGTGGGTATACGAGCAGTACTTC
d_call: TRBD2; clone_size: many; v_call: TRBV20-1; j_call: TRBJ2-1; cdr3_aa: CSARERGRRNEQFF; cdr3_nt: TGCAGTGCTAGGGAGCGGGGTCGGCGCAATGAGCAGTTCTTC
d_call: TRBD2; clone_size: many; v_call: TRBV5-4; j_call: TRBJ2-2; cdr3_aa: CASSLRGLDRAAGELFF; cdr3_nt: TGTGCCAGCAGCTTGCGCGGACTAGACCGAGCGGCCGGGGAGCTGTTTTTT
d_call: TRBD2; clone_size: many; v_call: TRBV25-1; j_call: TRBJ2-5; cdr3_aa: CASSAPPGLAGGETQYF; cdr3_nt: TGTGCCAGCAGTGCGCCCCCGGGACTAGCGGGGGGGGAGACCCAGTACTTC
d_call: TRBD2; clone_size: many; v_call: TRBV5-5; j_call: TRBJ2-7; cdr3_aa: CASSSTSSGRASEQYF; cdr3_nt: TGTGCCAGCAGCTCCACCTCTAGCGGGAGGGCTTCCGAGCAGTACTTC
d_call: NA; clone_size: NA; v_call: TRBV10-3; j_call: TRBJ2-2; cdr3_aa: CAISETSLVDTGELFF; cdr3_nt: TGTGCCATCAGTGAAACCTCCCTAGTGGACACCGGGGAGCTGTTTTTT
d_call: NA; clone_size: many; v_call: TRBV30; j_call: TRBJ1-6; cdr3_aa: CAWSVGQPGLLLHF; cdr3_nt: TGTGCCTGGAGTGTCGGACAGCCTGGGCTGTTGCTCCACTTT
d_call: TRBD1; clone_size: NA; v_call: TRBV7-2; j_call: TRBJ1-4; cdr3_aa: CASSPGGGGNEKLFF; cdr3_nt: TGTGCCAGCAGCCCAGGGGGAGGGGGGAATGAAAAACTGTTTTTT
d_call: NA; clone_size: many; v_call: TRBV6-2/TRBV6-3; j_call: TRBJ1-2; cdr3_aa: CASSPSLGLGGYTF; cdr3_nt: TGTGCCAGCAGTCCTAGTTTGGGATTGGGTGGCTACACCTTC
d_call: NA; clone_size: NA; v_call: TRBV20-1; j_call: TRBJ2-7; cdr3_aa: CSARDGGQAEQYF; cdr3_nt: TGCAGTGCCAGGGATGGGGGGCAAGCCGAGCAGTACTTC
d_call: NA; clone_size: NA; v_call: TRBV19; j_call: TRBJ1-2; cdr3_aa: CASSGLAEAYTF; cdr3_nt: TGTGCCAGTTCCGGACTAGCGGAGGCCTACACCTTC
d_call: TRBD1; clone_size: few; v_call: TRBV28; j_call: TRBJ1-3; cdr3_aa: CASSFRTGFSGNTIYF; cdr3_nt: TGTGCCAGCAGTTTCCGGACAGGGTTTTCTGGAAACACCATATATTTT
d_call: NA; clone_size: NA; v_call: TRBV19; j_call: TRBJ2-7; cdr3_aa: CASSTPDYPREQYF; cdr3_nt: TGTGCCAGTAGTACCCCGGACTACCCCCGGGAGCAGTACTTC
d_call: NA; clone_size: many; v_call: TRBV20-1; j_call: TRBJ2-4; cdr3_aa: CSARGHLHIQYF; cdr3_nt: TGCAGTGCTAGAGGACACTTGCACATTCAGTACTTC
d_call: NA; clone_size: many; v_call: TRBV12-5; j_call: TRBJ2-3; cdr3_aa: CASGDGYYTDTQYF; cdr3_nt: TGTGCTAGTGGGGACGGGTACTACACAGATACGCAGTATTTT
d_call: TRBD1; clone_size: many; v_call: TRBV15; j_call: TRBJ1-1; cdr3_aa: CATSWTGIIWTEAFF; cdr3_nt: TGTGCCACCAGCTGGACAGGGATCATTTGGACTGAAGCTTTCTTT
d_call: NA; clone_size: many; v_call: TRBV5-6; j_call: TRBJ1-6; cdr3_aa: CASSGARGDSPLHF; cdr3_nt: TGTGCCAGCAGCGGGGCCAGGGGTGATTCACCCCTCCACTTT
d_call: TRBD1; clone_size: many; v_call: TRBV5-1; j_call: TRBJ2-5; cdr3_aa: CASSLDARDRVLQETQYF; cdr3_nt: TGCGCCAGCAGCTTGGATGCCCGGGACAGGGTCCTTCAAGAGACCCAGTACTTC
d_call: TRBD1; clone_size: many; v_call: TRBV6-2/TRBV6-3; j_call: TRBJ1-1; cdr3_aa: CASRQGRMTEAFF; cdr3_nt: TGTGCCAGCAGACAGGGGAGGATGACTGAAGCTTTCTTT
d_call: NA; clone_size: many; v_call: TRBV5-1; j_call: TRBJ2-1; cdr3_aa: CASSLGQGRDNEQFF; cdr3_nt: TGCGCCAGCAGCTTGGGCCAGGGGCGGGACAATGAGCAGTTCTTC
d_call: NA; clone_size: many; v_call: TRBV19; j_call: TRBJ1-1; cdr3_aa: CASSRERAVTEAFF; cdr3_nt: TGTGCCAGTAGTAGGGAAAGGGCGGTAACTGAAGCTTTCTTT